The 7 T cell receptor beta chains given below trace back to one sample, sequenced in a study of blood T cell repertoires in COVID-19. Here immunoSEQ multiplex PCR was the method, and the copy in TCRdb shows in-frame clones only, minus some. The sample has around 300,000 clones; around 90% are singletons. The source material was peripheral blood. Receptors were obtained from a man aged 50-60 years with active or convalescent COVID-19.

This rearrangement joins TRBV27 to TRBJ2-2; 9 bases map to TRBD1. Germline V gives CDR1 MNHEY, CDR2 SMNVEV (reference sequence). Losses at the gene ends were 3 bases for V and 8 bases for J; bases not matched to a gene: 19. This CDR3 region has 19 residues. CDR3 sequence reads: CASSFLGQGPQADPGELFF. DNA of the CDR3: TGTGCCAGCAGTTTTCTGGGACAGGGCCCTCAGGCGGACCCGGGGGAGCTGTTTTTT.

The V and J genes are TRBV11-2 and TRBJ1-1; D is possibly TRBD1 (6 bases). The CDR3 contains 14 residues. Germline V gives CDR1 SGHAT, CDR2 FQNNGV. Trimming took off 8 bases at V and 1 base at J, with 14 bases between the two ends. In nucleotides, the CDR3 is TGTGCCAGCGAGACAGGTTCCTGGAACACTGAAGCTTTCTTT. Protein: CASETGSWNTEAFF.

The chain employs TRBV27 and TRBJ2-5; D unclear. The CDR3 is 13 amino acids. The V end was cut by 3 bases, the J end by 5 bases, with 10 bases between. The germline gives CDR1 MNHEY, CDR2 SMNVEV (reference sequence). CDR3 in DNA: TGTGCCAGCAGTTTCTCCAGAATTGAGACCCAGTACTTC. This gives the protein CASSFSRIETQYF.

CDR3 in DNA: TGTGCCTGGAACAGGGGGGGATGGGGAGAGACCCAGTACTTC. It codes for CAWNRGGWGETQYF. The chain carries TRBV30 and TRBJ2-5; D possibly corresponds to TRBD1 (8 bases). This CDR3 is built from 14 residues. Germline-derived CDR1 and CDR2 are GTSNPN and SVGIG (reference sequence). Trimming stripped 4 bases from V and 4 bases from J, with 16 bases between.

The chain has TRBV5-1 and TRBJ2-1; TRBD1 is a possible D gene (6 bases). The germline V gene encodes CDR1 SGHRS and CDR2 YFSETQ. The CDR3 has 14 amino acids. V gave up 0 bases and J gave up 6 bases, with 10 bases separating them. Written as DNA, the CDR3 is TGCGCCAGCAGCTTGGGGACACAGGGCAATGAGCAGTTCTTC. Translated: CASSLGTQGNEQFF.

V is TRBV30 and J is TRBJ2-7; 14 nucleotides match TRBD2. Germline V gives CDR1 GTSNPN, CDR2 SVGIG (reference sequence). Trimming took 4 bases from V and 4 from J; bases not matched to a gene: 3. CDR3 length: 14 amino acids. CDR3 amino acids: CAWNRLAGGYEQYF. CDR3 in DNA: TGTGCCTGGAACAGACTAGCGGGAGGGTACGAGCAGTACTTC.

The chain combines TRBV27 with TRBJ1-2; D is unclear. The CDR3 runs 16 residues. The germline V and J ends were trimmed by 0 bases and 5 bases, with 16 bases remaining between them. Germline values: CDR1 MNHEY, CDR2 SMNVEV (reference sequence). DNA for the CDR3: TGTGCCAGCAGTTTATCAGTGGCAAACCCTCTTTATGGCTACACCTTC. As protein: CASSLSVANPLYGYTF.